The T cell receptor (beta chain) described here comes from a study of blood T cell repertoires in COVID-19. Overall study context: Sources were T cells, B-cell-depleted T cells, or PBMCs; the material itself was cDNA or gDNA.

The CDR3 sequence is 15 residues long. V lost 4 bases and J lost 5, with 14 bases in between. The germline gives CDR1 SGHDN, CDR2 FVKESK. Data came from immunoSEQ multiplex PCR; TCRdb stores just in-frame clones and leaves some out. The table includes more than 200,000 clones, 80% to 90% detected once. This chain joins TRBV14 and TRBJ2-2; D unresolved. Input material: peripheral blood. This receptor was obtained from a man at least 80 years old with acute or convalescent COVID-19. CDR3 residues: CASSPLLSMTGELFF. The DNA of the CDR3 is TGTGCCAGCAGCCCACTACTAAGTATGACCGGGGAGCTGTTTTTT. Full variable domain (missing parts from reference TRBV14 and TRBJ2-2): EAGVTQFPSHSVIEKGQTVTLRCDPISGHDNLYWYRRVMGKEIKFLLHFVKESKQDESGMPNNRFLAERTGGTYSTLKVQPAELEDSGVYFCASSPLLSMTGELFFGEGSRLTVL.